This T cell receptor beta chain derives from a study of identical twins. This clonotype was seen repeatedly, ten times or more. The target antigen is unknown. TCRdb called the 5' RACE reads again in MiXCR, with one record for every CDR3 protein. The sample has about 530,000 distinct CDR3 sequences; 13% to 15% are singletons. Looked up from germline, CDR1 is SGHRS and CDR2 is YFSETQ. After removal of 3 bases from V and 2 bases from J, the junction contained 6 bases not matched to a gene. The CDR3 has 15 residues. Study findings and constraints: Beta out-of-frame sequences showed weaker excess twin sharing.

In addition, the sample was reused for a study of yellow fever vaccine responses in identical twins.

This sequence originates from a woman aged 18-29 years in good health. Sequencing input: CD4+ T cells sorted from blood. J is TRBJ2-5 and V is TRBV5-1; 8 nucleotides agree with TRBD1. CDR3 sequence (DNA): TGCGCCAGCAGCTCGTCTCAGGGGGCGCAAGAGACCCAGTACTTC. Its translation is CASSSSQGAQETQYF.